These T cell receptor beta chains were read from a single sample in a study of post-analysis software for immune sequencing data. TCRdb re-called the PCR reads with MiXCR, one entry per CDR3 protein. The sample shows 600,000 to 750,000 distinct CDR3 sequences, around 64% of them seen only once. Sequencing used blood. These receptors were taken from a girl aged 2 to 10 with multiple sclerosis. CDR3s include the opening cysteine and the closing phenylalanine or tryptophan. A D gene is named only where the DNA matches it firmly. The listing skips clone size in some rows; elsewhere it reads once, few, many or a size class.

size: -
D: -
J: TRBJ2-4
V: TRBV29-1
DNA: TGCAGCGTTGAACCACAAGCCAAAAACATTCAGTACTTC
CDR3: CSVEPQAKNIQYF

size: -
D: TRBD2
J: TRBJ2-3
V: TRBV10-3
DNA: TGTGCCATCAGTGAGTCGGGGACTAGCGGTAGCACAGATACGCAGTATTTT
CDR3: CAISESGTSGSTDTQYF

size: -
D: -
J: TRBJ1-5
V: TRBV29-1
DNA: TGCAGCATACAGGGTAGTAGCAATCAGCCCCAGCATTTT
CDR3: CSIQGSSNQPQHF

size: few
D: TRBD2
J: TRBJ2-1
V: TRBV20-1
DNA: TGCAGTGCTAGAGATCTAATGCCGGGACTAGCTGGCTACAATGAGCAGTTCTTC
CDR3: CSARDLMPGLAGYNEQFF

size: -
D: TRBD2
J: TRBJ2-1
V: TRBV7-2
DNA: TGTGCCAGCAGCTTAGCCCTAGCGGGGGGGCCGGAGTTCTTC
CDR3: CASSLALAGGPEFF

size: few
D: -
J: TRBJ1-2
V: TRBV20-1
DNA: TGCAGTGCTAAAATTGATCCGGGACGGCCCAACTATGGCTACACCTTC
CDR3: CSAKIDPGRPNYGYTF

size: -
D: -
J: TRBJ1-2
V: TRBV7-8
DNA: TGTGCCAGCAGCCCTCTTGTGGATTACTATGGCTACACCTTC
CDR3: CASSPLVDYYGYTF

size: -
D: -
J: TRBJ2-7
V: TRBV18
DNA: TGTGCCAGCTCACTGGACTCACCTTGGTACGAGCAGTACTTC
CDR3: CASSLDSPWYEQYF

size: -
D: -
J: TRBJ1-1
V: TRBV20-1
DNA: TGCAGTGCTAGAGGCTCAGGGGAAGCTTTCTTT
CDR3: CSARGSGEAFF

size: few
D: -
J: TRBJ2-5
V: TRBV4-2
DNA: TGTGCCAGCAGCCAAGGTACAGGGTCCCCTCTAGAGACCCAGTACTTC
CDR3: CASSQGTGSPLETQYF

size: -
D: -
J: TRBJ2-4
V: TRBV15
DNA: TGTGTCACCAGCAAACGCGGGGAAAACATTCAGTACTTC
CDR3: CVTSKRGENIQYF

size: -
D: TRBD1
J: TRBJ1-2
V: TRBV28
DNA: TGTGCCAGCAGCCTACCTGGGGGGGACAGGGGCTACACCTTC
CDR3: CASSLPGGDRGYTF

size: once
D: -
J: TRBJ2-5
V: TRBV20-1
DNA: TGCAGTGCTAGAGACCTAGCGCGACAAGAGACCCAGTACTTC
CDR3: CSARDLARQETQYF

size: -
D: TRBD2
J: TRBJ2-7
V: TRBV5-1
DNA: TGCGCCAGCAGCCCTCCTAGCGGCCCAACCTACGAGCAGTACTTC
CDR3: CASSPPSGPTYEQYF

size: -
D: -
J: TRBJ1-5
V: TRBV20-1
DNA: TGCAGTGCTGGGATTCGCAATCAGCCCCAGCATTTT
CDR3: CSAGIRNQPQHF

size: -
D: -
J: TRBJ2-3
V: TRBV12-3/TRBV12-4
DNA: TGTGCCAGCAGTGAGCGGACAGATGCGCAGTATTTT
CDR3: CASSERTDAQYF

size: -
D: TRBD1
J: TRBJ1-4
V: TRBV20-1
DNA: TGCAGTGTTCGGACAGGCAAAGGTGTTGAAAAACTGTTTTTT
CDR3: CSVRTGKGVEKLFF

size: -
D: -
J: TRBJ2-2
V: TRBV10-2
DNA: TGCGCCAGCAGGGCGGGACTCCCGAACACCGGGGAGCTGTTTTTT
CDR3: CASRAGLPNTGELFF

size: -
D: -
J: TRBJ2-7
V: TRBV12-3/TRBV12-4
DNA: TGTGCCAGCACCACAAGCGTTCCCTCCTACAATGAGCAGTACTTC
CDR3: CASTTSVPSYNEQYF

size: many
D: -
J: TRBJ2-3
V: TRBV5-1
DNA: TGCGCCAGCAGCTTGGGGGGCTACACAGATACGCAGTATTTT
CDR3: CASSLGGYTDTQYF

size: few
D: TRBD1
J: TRBJ2-7
V: TRBV27
DNA: TGTGCCAGCAGTTTAACGACAGGGGGTTCCTACGAGCAGTACTTC
CDR3: CASSLTTGGSYEQYF

size: -
D: -
J: TRBJ1-1
V: TRBV7-9
DNA: TGTGCCAGCAGCGCCCGATCGAACACTGAAGCTTTCTTT
CDR3: CASSARSNTEAFF

size: -
D: TRBD2
J: TRBJ2-7
V: TRBV4-1
DNA: TGCGCCAGCAGCCAAGGCAGGGAGGGGTACTACGAGCAGTACTTC
CDR3: CASSQGREGYYEQYF

size: once
D: TRBD1
J: TRBJ2-5
V: TRBV18
DNA: TGTGCCAGCTCAAACAGGGGAATCCAAGAGACCCAGTACTTC
CDR3: CASSNRGIQETQYF

size: -
D: TRBD1
J: TRBJ2-7
V: TRBV7-9
DNA: TGTGCCAGCAGCCTTCCGACAGGGGGATACTACGAGCAGTACTTC
CDR3: CASSLPTGGYYEQYF

size: once
D: TRBD2
J: TRBJ2-3
V: TRBV7-3
DNA: TGTGCCAGCAGCTTCTTTAGCGGGCCCCAGGGTACGCAGTATTTT
CDR3: CASSFFSGPQGTQYF

size: -
D: -
J: TRBJ2-1
V: TRBV12-3/TRBV12-4
DNA: TGTGCCAGCAGTTCAGGGCGGGGCGGTCTCGGGCAGTTCTTC
CDR3: CASSSGRGGLGQFF

size: -
D: -
J: TRBJ2-6
V: TRBV9
DNA: TGTGCCAGCAGCGCCACTGGGGGTTTGGCCTCTGGGGCCAACGTCCTGACTTTC
CDR3: CASSATGGLASGANVLTF

size: -
D: -
J: TRBJ2-3
V: TRBV25-1
DNA: TGTGCCAGCAGTGGGATCAGGAGGCGAGCTACGCAGTATTTT
CDR3: CASSGIRRRATQYF

size: -
D: -
J: TRBJ1-1
V: TRBV12-3/TRBV12-4
DNA: TGTGCCAGCCATCCTGCGGGGGTCCCGAACACTGAAGCTTTCTTT
CDR3: CASHPAGVPNTEAFF

size: many
D: -
J: TRBJ2-7
V: TRBV20-1
DNA: TGCAGTGCTGCTCCAGGTCAGGAGTACGACGAGCAGTACTTC
CDR3: CSAAPGQEYDEQYF

size: few
D: -
J: TRBJ1-1
V: TRBV6-5
DNA: TGTGCCAGCAGTAACTTTCTCGGGTCCCAACCGGTGATGAACACTGAAGCTTTCTTT
CDR3: CASSNFLGSQPVMNTEAFF

size: -
D: -
J: TRBJ2-1
V: TRBV29-1
DNA: TGCAGCGTTGTACAGGACCACAATGAGCAGTTCTTC
CDR3: CSVVQDHNEQFF

size: -
D: -
J: TRBJ2-3
V: TRBV5-1
DNA: TGCGCCAGTAAATTGTGGCAGGGTCCAACGGATACGCAGTATTTT
CDR3: CASKLWQGPTDTQYF

size: -
D: -
J: TRBJ2-7
V: TRBV12-3/TRBV12-4
DNA: TGTGCCAGCAGTTCCCTCGGGACTTCATCCTACGAGCAGTACTTC
CDR3: CASSSLGTSSYEQYF

size: -
D: -
J: TRBJ2-1
V: TRBV27
DNA: TGTGCCAGCAGTGCGGACGGATCACCCTACAATGAGCAGTTCTTC
CDR3: CASSADGSPYNEQFF

size: -
D: -
J: TRBJ2-1
V: TRBV12-3/TRBV12-4
DNA: TGTGCCAGCATCGGGGACTCCGAGCAGTTCTTC
CDR3: CASIGDSEQFF

size: -
D: -
J: TRBJ2-7
V: TRBV28
DNA: TGTGCCAGCAGTTGGGGGGTAACCTACGAGCAGTACTTC
CDR3: CASSWGVTYEQYF

size: once
D: -
J: TRBJ1-1
V: TRBV5-5
DNA: TGTGCCAGCAGCCCCGAGACTGCATTCACTGAAGCTTTCTTT
CDR3: CASSPETAFTEAFF

size: -
D: -
J: TRBJ1-2
V: TRBV1
DNA: TGCACCAGCGAGACAGGGATCTGGTATTTAAACTATGGCTACACCTTC
CDR3: CTSETGIWYLNYGYTF

size: -
D: -
J: TRBJ2-1
V: TRBV10-3
DNA: TGTGCCATCAGTGGAAGTTTGAGCTCCTACAATGAGCAGTTCTTC
CDR3: CAISGSLSSYNEQFF

size: -
D: -
J: TRBJ2-1
V: TRBV5-1
DNA: TGCGCCAGCAGCAAGGTTGGGGTTTCAGGATCCTACAATGAGCAGTTCTTC
CDR3: CASSKVGVSGSYNEQFF

size: -
D: TRBD1
J: TRBJ1-5
V: TRBV6-2/TRBV6-3
DNA: TGTGCCAGCAGTTACACAGGGGTATTCAGCAATCAGCCCCAGCATTTT
CDR3: CASSYTGVFSNQPQHF

size: -
D: TRBD1
J: TRBJ2-1
V: TRBV7-2
DNA: TGTGCCAGCAGCCCACAGGGACAGAGCTCCTACAATGAGCAGTTCTTC
CDR3: CASSPQGQSSYNEQFF

size: -
D: -
J: TRBJ1-1
V: TRBV6-6
DNA: TGTGCTAGCAGTGATGGAGAGCTGGAGAACACTGAAGCTTTCTTT
CDR3: CASSDGELENTEAFF

size: few
D: TRBD2
J: TRBJ2-1
V: TRBV20-1
DNA: TGCAGTGCTAGATCGACTAGCGGGGGCTTCTTTGAGCAGTTCTTC
CDR3: CSARSTSGGFFEQFF

size: few
D: -
J: TRBJ2-3
V: TRBV5-1
DNA: TGCGCCAGCAAGGGCACAGATACGCAGTATTTT
CDR3: CASKGTDTQYF

size: few
D: TRBD1
J: TRBJ1-1
V: TRBV12-3/TRBV12-4
DNA: TGTGCCAGCAGCGTTCCGGGACAGATCCTCCAGAAAGCTTTCTTT
CDR3: CASSVPGQILQKAFF

size: once
D: TRBD2
J: TRBJ2-3
V: TRBV20-1
DNA: TGCAGTGCTAGAGGTACTAGCGGGAGAGGTGGCACAGATACGCAGTATTTT
CDR3: CSARGTSGRGGTDTQYF

size: -
D: -
J: TRBJ2-7
V: TRBV4-1
DNA: TGCGCCAGCAGCCAAGTCTCTACTTTAGGGTGGGACGAGCAGTACTTC
CDR3: CASSQVSTLGWDEQYF

size: -
D: -
J: TRBJ2-6
V: TRBV12-3/TRBV12-4
DNA: TGTGCCAGCAGTTCTATAGCGTCCGGGGCCAACGTCCTGACTTTC
CDR3: CASSSIASGANVLTF

size: -
D: -
J: TRBJ1-1
V: TRBV9
DNA: TGTGCCAGCAGCGTAGTTACGGGGAGCACTGAAGCTTTCTTT
CDR3: CASSVVTGSTEAFF

size: -
D: -
J: TRBJ2-5
V: TRBV29-1
DNA: TGCAGCGTTGATGGGGTCCAGGGTAAAGAGACCCAGTACTTC
CDR3: CSVDGVQGKETQYF

size: -
D: TRBD1
J: TRBJ1-4
V: TRBV11-2
DNA: TGTGCCAGCAGCTACGGACAGGGATATGAAAAACTGTTTTTT
CDR3: CASSYGQGYEKLFF

size: few
D: -
J: TRBJ2-6
V: TRBV6-7
DNA: TGTGCCAGCCCAAACCCCGGGGGGCCTGGGGCCAACGTCCTGACTTTC
CDR3: CASPNPGGPGANVLTF

size: -
D: TRBD2
J: TRBJ2-1
V: TRBV6-6
DNA: TGTGCCAGCAGTTACGGTGGGGGGGTTTACAATGAGCAGTTCTTC
CDR3: CASSYGGGVYNEQFF

size: -
D: -
J: TRBJ2-3
V: TRBV5-1
DNA: TGCGCCAGCTTGTCCTTCCCCGACAGACCCGATACGCAGTATTTT
CDR3: CASLSFPDRPDTQYF

size: -
D: -
J: TRBJ2-7
V: TRBV10-3
DNA: TGTGCCATCAGTGAGTCGAGGGGCAGGTACGAGCAGTACTTC
CDR3: CAISESRGRYEQYF

size: -
D: -
J: TRBJ2-1
V: TRBV5-1
DNA: TGCGCCAGCATGAGGGTTCCGAGCTCCTACAATGAGCAGTTCTTC
CDR3: CASMRVPSSYNEQFF